A selection of T cell receptor beta chains follows, all from one sample in a study of T cell repertoires in cytomegalovirus infection. TCRdb re-called the reads through MiXCR, storing one row per CDR3 protein. In the table there are a few hundred thousand distinct CDR3 sequences, around 8.7% of which are singletons. The source material was PBMCs. These receptors all stem from a human donor in good health (CMV status not recorded). Some clones in this sample may be carry-over from other donors' samples. Each CDR3 is given with its conserved first and last residue. The size field is filled for only some rows; it gives once, few, many or a size class.

v_gene	abundance	j_gene	CDR3aa
TRBV7-6	many	TRBJ2-5	CASSLARIQETQYF
TRBV6-5	few	TRBJ1-5	CASSRRGDEGQPQHF
TRBV7-8	many	TRBJ1-5	CASSLNPTAYQPQHF
TRBV7-3	many	TRBJ2-7	CASSPNPDRVDYEQYF
TRBV7-2	many	TRBJ2-7	CASSSASGGVNEQYF
TRBV7-2	many	TRBJ1-1	CASSLAAVEYTEAFF
TRBV7-2	many	TRBJ2-7	CASSLGVTGVLIPYF
TRBV20-1	many	TRBJ2-7	CSASKAGGREQYF
TRBV7-9	many	TRBJ1-2	CASTTASHRGHGYTF
TRBV20-1	many	TRBJ2-3	CSGWGTDTQYF
TRBV10-3	many	TRBJ2-1	CAINVQGSNEQFF
TRBV7-2	many	TRBJ1-5	CASSLGGDRNQPQHF
TRBV6-2/TRBV6-3	many	TRBJ1-1	CASSLQAGTEAFF
TRBV5-1	many	TRBJ2-7	CASSTEGASRTYEQYF
TRBV12-3/TRBV12-4	many	TRBJ1-6	CASRDYNSPLHF
TRBV7-8	many	TRBJ1-1	CASSWQAGGAIGTEAFF
TRBV20-1	few	TRBJ2-2	CSASGGLAGGELFF
TRBV7-2	few	TRBJ1-6	CASSSRGGSPLHF
TRBV20-1	-	TRBJ1-3	CSARGLGNTIYF
TRBV18	few	TRBJ2-3	CASSPQSPGGGTDTQYF
TRBV10-3	few	TRBJ2-7	CAISDLDEQYF
TRBV4-1	-	TRBJ1-1	CASSPGGTFEAFF
TRBV12-3/TRBV12-4	few	TRBJ1-5	CASSFTGTAQPQHF
TRBV19	-	TRBJ2-2	CASSSPTGIYTGELFF
TRBV7-3	many	TRBJ2-6	CASSLNPVGIGYNVLTF
TRBV5-1	-	TRBJ2-7	CASSPGLLTQYYEQYF
TRBV29-1	few	TRBJ2-3	CSVVIGRGWEYF
TRBV5-1	few	TRBJ2-6	CASSLGRASSGANVLTF
TRBV12-3/TRBV12-4	many	TRBJ2-3	CASSLRIAGYTDTQYF
TRBV9	many	TRBJ1-6	CASSVAGSDSPLHF
TRBV5-3	-	TRBJ2-2	CASSIAGTGELFF
TRBV7-6	many	TRBJ1-2	CASSLAGGGANYGYTF
TRBV7-2	many	TRBJ1-1	CASRFVGGSTEAFF
TRBV7-8	many	TRBJ1-1	CASSPREGANTEAFF
TRBV7-2	many	TRBJ2-7	CASRLTGGYEQYF
TRBV9	-	TRBJ2-1	CASSASGGAVDEQFF
TRBV7-2	many	TRBJ1-2	CASRAPGQGNGYTF
TRBV7-3	few	TRBJ1-1	CASSSGARGMNTEAFF
TRBV19	few	TRBJ2-1	CASSILGLAGVNEQFF
TRBV7-2	few	TRBJ2-3	CASSQQGTQYF
TRBV12-5	-	TRBJ2-2	CASGLVQKRETGELFF
TRBV29-1	-	TRBJ2-3	CSVEAGGPGDTQYF
TRBV6-2/TRBV6-3	few	TRBJ1-5	CASSPMERQPQHF
TRBV11-2	many	TRBJ2-4	CASSLDVGALAKNIQYF
TRBV29-1	few	TRBJ2-3	CSVEVGSTDTQYF
TRBV28	few	TRBJ2-3	CASSLWPGTDTQYF
TRBV12-3/TRBV12-4	many	TRBJ1-1	CASSAGGIMNTEAFF
TRBV29-1	few	TRBJ2-7	CSVEDPTSGLSYEQYF
TRBV6-5	-	TRBJ1-4	CASSPDRATNEKLFF
TRBV20-1	many	TRBJ1-6	CSARVELSSYNSPLHF
TRBV7-2	many	TRBJ2-7	CASSLEIFYEQYF
TRBV7-2	few	TRBJ2-1	CASSWGLAGSSYNEQFF
TRBV5-1	few	TRBJ2-4	CASSLNNKNIQYF
TRBV7-2	many	TRBJ2-7	CASSSGGSPSYEQYF
TRBV7-6	many	TRBJ1-6	CASSLAGVGSLSPLHF
TRBV6-6	-	TRBJ2-7	CASSYAEVEQYF
TRBV7-2	many	TRBJ1-2	CASSSYRSLNYGYTF
TRBV20-1	few	TRBJ1-2	CSASLGQGVDYGYTF
TRBV2	-	TRBJ2-7	CANQDRAPNEQYF